This note documents a single T cell receptor beta chain sequence. This specimen comes from a study of blood T cell repertoires in COVID-19. Background on the study: There were acute and convalescent COVID-19 samples, and they came from the United States, Italy and Spain. The cDNA or gDNA used as material had been derived from T cells, B-cell-depleted T cells, or PBMCs.

Methods used by the authors: Amplified reference gene primers provided the basis for estimating nucleated cell counts. Assay used: immunoSEQ multiplex PCR; TCRdb lists only in-frame clones, some missing. V and J calls and clone size are given by that table; D and trimming were obtained from the DNA. The data contain more than 95,000 clones, about 85% of them seen just once; the ten biggest clones take up under 7%. This clonotype originated in a man aged 80 or over with active or convalescent COVID-19. Sequenced material: peripheral blood.

CDR3 nucleotide sequence: TGTGCCAGCAGGAAAGGGGGAGGGGCGGACGCTAACTATGGCTACACCTTC. As protein: CASRKGGGADANYGYTF. The rearrangement joins TRBV25-1 to TRBJ1-2; possible D gene TRBD1, 6 bases. Between the trimmed V and J ends, which lost 6 bases and 0 bases, there was a span of 20 bases. This CDR3 is 17 amino acids long. The germline V gene encodes CDR1 MGHDK and CDR2 SYGVNS.